The entry below describes one TCR beta chain. The data stem from a study of blood T cell repertoires in COVID-19. Participants reported their clinical history, and cohort assignment relied on those reports. Recovered status applied to Cohort 3 donors who had two consecutive negative PCRs. It also applied to those with clearance or with symptom resolution. In the original processing: By means of reference gene primer amplification, nucleated cell counts were estimated. Sequencing was performed with immunoSEQ multiplex PCR; in TCRdb, only in-frame clones are kept and a portion is missing. The DNA was the basis for D and trimming; V, J and clone size are from that table. The sample contains a few hundred thousand clones, approximately 88% of which appear only once. Trimming removed 3 bases at V and 4 bases at J, with 13 bases between. The length of the CDR3 is 15 residues. Germline-derived CDR1 and CDR2 are MNHEY and SMNVEV (reference sequence).

The sample comprised PBMCs or T cells enriched from blood (not recorded which). The TCR originated in a man aged 30 to 39 who had recovered from COVID-19. The V gene is TRBV27, the J gene TRBJ1-5; weak D call: TRBD1 (6 bases). CDR3 amino acids: CASSFSARGNQPQHF. For the CDR3, the DNA is TGTGCCAGCAGTTTTTCGGCCAGGGGAAATCAGCCCCAGCATTTT.